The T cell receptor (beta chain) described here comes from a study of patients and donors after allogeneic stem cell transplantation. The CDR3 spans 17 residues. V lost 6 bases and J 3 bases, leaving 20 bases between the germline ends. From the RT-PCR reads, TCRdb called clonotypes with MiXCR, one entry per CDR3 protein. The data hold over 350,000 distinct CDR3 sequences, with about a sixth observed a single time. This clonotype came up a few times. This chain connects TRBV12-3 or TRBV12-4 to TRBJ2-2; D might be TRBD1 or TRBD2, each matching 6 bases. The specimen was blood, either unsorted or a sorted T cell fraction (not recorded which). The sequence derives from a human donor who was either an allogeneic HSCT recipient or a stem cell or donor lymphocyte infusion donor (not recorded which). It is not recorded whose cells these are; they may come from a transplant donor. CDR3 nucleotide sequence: TGTGCCAGCAGCGGTCGAAGTGGGGGGCTTCACACCGGGGAGCTGTTTTTT. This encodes CASSGRSGGLHTGELFF.